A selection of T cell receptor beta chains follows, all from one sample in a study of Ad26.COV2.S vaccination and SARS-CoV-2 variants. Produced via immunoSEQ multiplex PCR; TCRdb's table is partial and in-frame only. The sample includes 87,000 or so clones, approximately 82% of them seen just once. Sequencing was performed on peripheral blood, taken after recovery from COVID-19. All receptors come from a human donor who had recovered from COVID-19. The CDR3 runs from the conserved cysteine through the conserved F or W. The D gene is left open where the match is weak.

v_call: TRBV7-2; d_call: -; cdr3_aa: CASSLGAGRLNQPQHF
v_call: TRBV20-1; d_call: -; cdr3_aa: CSASPPEGPGSGYTF
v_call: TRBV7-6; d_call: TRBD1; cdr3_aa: CASSLAHRTGSDRETQYF
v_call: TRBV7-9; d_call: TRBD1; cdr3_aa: CASSSQGATGNEQFF
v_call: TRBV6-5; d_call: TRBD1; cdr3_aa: CASSYSGQGNEQFF
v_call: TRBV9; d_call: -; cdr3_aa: CASSVAGGGTEAFF
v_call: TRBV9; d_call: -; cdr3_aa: CASSVASSSSGNTIYF
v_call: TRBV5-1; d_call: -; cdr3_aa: CASSWGNTIYF
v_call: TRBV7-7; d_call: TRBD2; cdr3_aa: CASSEQVAGGYNEQFF
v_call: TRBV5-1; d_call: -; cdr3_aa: CASSLTGVPGELFF
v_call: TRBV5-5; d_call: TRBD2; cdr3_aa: CASSRSTSGTYYEQYF
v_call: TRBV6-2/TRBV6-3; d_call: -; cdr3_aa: CASSYHVNYGYTF
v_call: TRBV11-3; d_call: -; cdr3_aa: CASSSTIRGEQFF
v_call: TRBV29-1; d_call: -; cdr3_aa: CSGVTGYTEAFF
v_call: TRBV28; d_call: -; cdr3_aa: CASSLTRTGELFF
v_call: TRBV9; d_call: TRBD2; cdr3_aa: CASSVRAGAPYEQYF
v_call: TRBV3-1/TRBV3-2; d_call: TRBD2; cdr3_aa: CASSLGLAGSSTDTQYF
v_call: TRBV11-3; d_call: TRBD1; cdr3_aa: CASSPGRTGGAFF
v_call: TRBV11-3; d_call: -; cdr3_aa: CASSFTNGASNEQFF
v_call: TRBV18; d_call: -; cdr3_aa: CASSEMFPVVGNTEAFF
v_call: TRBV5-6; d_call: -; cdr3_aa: CASSLLIITDTQYF
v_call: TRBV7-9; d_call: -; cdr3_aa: CASSLALGQTYEQYF
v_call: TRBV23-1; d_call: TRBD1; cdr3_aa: CASSHAGGRAGELFF
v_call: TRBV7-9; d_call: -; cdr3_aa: CASRPPLRNEQFF
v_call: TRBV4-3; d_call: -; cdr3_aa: CASSQDGVRGFGYGYTF
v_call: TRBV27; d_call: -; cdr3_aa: CASMTRQGRKNYGYTF
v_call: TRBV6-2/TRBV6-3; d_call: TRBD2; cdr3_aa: CASSLSAGGRTDTQYF
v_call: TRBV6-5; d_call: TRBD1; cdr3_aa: CASSVGTGGRYEQYF
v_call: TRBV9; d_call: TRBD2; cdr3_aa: CASSLSGRLETQYF
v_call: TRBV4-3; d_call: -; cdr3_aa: CASSQDRKYGYTF
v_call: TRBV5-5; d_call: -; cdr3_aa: CASSLSAGNTGELFF
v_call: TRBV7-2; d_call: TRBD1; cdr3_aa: CASSFQGARNTEAFF
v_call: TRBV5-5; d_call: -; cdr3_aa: CASSSGQGSNQPQHF
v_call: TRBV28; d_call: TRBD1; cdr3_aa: CASSLLGPGGNNSPLHF
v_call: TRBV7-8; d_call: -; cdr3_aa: CASSPDPGQEPQYF
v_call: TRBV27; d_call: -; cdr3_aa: CASSPPPRLTGPYEQYF
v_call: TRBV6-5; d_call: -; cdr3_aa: CASRLNNEQFF
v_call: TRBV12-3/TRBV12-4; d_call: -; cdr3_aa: CASSFRNEKLFF
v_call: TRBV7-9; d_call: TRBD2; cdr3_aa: CASSLGLAGGHEQFF
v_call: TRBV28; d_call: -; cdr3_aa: CASITSPGYEQYF
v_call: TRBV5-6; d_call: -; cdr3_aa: CASSFTDRNEQFF
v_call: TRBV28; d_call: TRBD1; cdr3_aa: CASRQGAGKETQYF
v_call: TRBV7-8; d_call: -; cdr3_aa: CASSLAVIGPTGELFF
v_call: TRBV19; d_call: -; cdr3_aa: CASNPGGPTPLHF
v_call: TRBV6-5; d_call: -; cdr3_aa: CASTSTSSYNEQFF
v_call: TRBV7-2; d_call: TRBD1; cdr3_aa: CASRLGGAGTDTQYF
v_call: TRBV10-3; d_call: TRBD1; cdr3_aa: CAISGGQGYNQPQHF
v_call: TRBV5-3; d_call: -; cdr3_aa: CARSLASGANVLTF
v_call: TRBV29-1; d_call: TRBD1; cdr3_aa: CSAGTGGGTDTQYF
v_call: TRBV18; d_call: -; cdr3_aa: CASSPPTAPYEKLFF
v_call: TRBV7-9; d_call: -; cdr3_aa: CASSYSSNGYTF
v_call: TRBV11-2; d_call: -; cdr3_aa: CASSLLTGRGEQYF
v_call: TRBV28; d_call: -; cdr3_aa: CASSSPYGGGETQYF
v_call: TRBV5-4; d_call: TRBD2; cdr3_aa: CASRKAGGSQETQYF